The source of this TCR beta chain is a study of blood T cell repertoires in COVID-19. About the study: COVID-19 samples collected from the United States, Italy and Spain covered acute and convalescent phases. Sample material is recorded as cDNA or gDNA derived from T cells, B-cell-depleted T cells, or PBMCs.

How the authors handled the data: The authors estimated nucleated cell counts from reference gene primer amplification. TCRdb's table, derived via immunoSEQ multiplex PCR, lists solely in-frame clones and lacks some. Clone size and the V and J calls come from that table; the DNA yielded D and trimming. The data contain 220,000 or so clones, 85% of them singletons. V gave up 0 bases and J gave up 2 bases; unmatched junction bases: 4. This CDR3 region has 15 residues. From germline, CDR1 is MNHEY and CDR2 SVGAGI. This chain uses TRBV6-5 with TRBJ2-7; 7 bases line up with TRBD2. The sample taken for sequencing was peripheral blood. The sequence was collected from a man aged 50 to 59 who had recovered from COVID-19. The CDR3 loop is CASSYSAGATYEQYF. In nucleotides, the CDR3 is TGTGCCAGCAGTTACTCGGCGGGAGCCACCTACGAGCAGTACTTC.